What follows are 26 T cell receptor beta chains derived from one specimen sequenced in a study of T cells in Graves' hyperthyroidism and ophthalmopathy. Regions amplified from RNA transcripts were the TCR beta CDR3 regions. Initially, a first-round RT-PCR of the TCR CDR3 employed the HTBI primer set. MiXCR, applied by TCRdb to the multiplex PCR reads, yields one record per CDR3 protein. The sample yields some 300,000 distinct CDR3 sequences, roughly 19% seen once. Sequences were obtained from blood. Receptors were obtained from a man aged 50 to 59 with Graves' ophthalmopathy.

This clonotype occurred many times. J is TRBJ2-7 and V is TRBV30; 9 nucleotides line up with TRBD1. CDR1 and CDR2 (germline): GTSNPN, SVGIG (reference sequence). CDR3 length: 15 residues. Trimming cost V 5 bases and J 2 bases; bases outside gene matches: 10. The chain's CDR3 is CAWSGTGSRPYEQYF. The CDR3 coding sequence is TGTGCCTGGTCCGGGACAGGGAGCCGTCCCTACGAGCAGTACTTC.

Many counts were recorded for this clonotype. The chain employs TRBV28 and TRBJ2-5; TRBD2 aligns across 10 bases. V shed 2 bases, J shed 2 bases, and the junction held 5 bases outside the gene matches. Germline values: CDR1 MDHEN, CDR2 SYDVKM. CDR3 length: 16 amino acids. The CDR3 nucleotides read TGTGCCAGCAGTTTAGTCGAGACTAGCGGGCAAGAGACCCAGTACTTC. This gives the protein CASSLVETSGQETQYF.

This clonotype was seen a single time. J is TRBJ2-7 and V is TRBV12-3 or TRBV12-4, with a weak D call TRBD2 (7 bases). This CDR3 is built from 15 residues. V gave up 5 bases and J gave up 5 bases, with 19 bases separating them. As DNA, the CDR3 is TGTGCCAGCAGTGGGGGGGGGACACGAACGGACGAGCAGTACTTC. This encodes CASSGGGTRTDEQYF.

This chain joins TRBV10-2 and TRBJ2-1; 7 bases align to TRBD1. CDR1 WSHSY and CDR2 SAAADI come from the germline V gene. There are 13 residues in the CDR3. J was trimmed by 2 bases and V by 7 bases; bases with no gene match: 2. The CDR3 region is CASTTGPYNEQFF. Written as DNA, the CDR3 is TGCGCCAGCACGACAGGGCCCTACAATGAGCAGTTCTTC.

This clonotype came up many times. The chain links TRBV30 to TRBJ1-2; D perhaps matches TRBD1 (6 bases). Germline assignment: CDR1 GTSNPN and CDR2 SVGIG (reference sequence). The CDR3 runs to 13 residues. The V end was cut by 3 bases, the J end by 7 bases, with 15 bases between. CDR3 coding DNA: TGTGCCTGGAGCCAAGCGGGGGGCAGTGGCTACACCTTC. Translating it yields CAWSQAGGSGYTF. The full variable domain, rest sourced from reference TRBV30 and TRBJ1-2, is SQTIHQWPATLVQPVGSPLSLECTVEGTSNPNLYWYRQAAGRGLQLLFYSVGIGQISSEVPQNLSASRPQDRQFILSSKKLLLSDSGFYLCAWSQAGGSGYTFGSGTRLTVV.

The chain recombines TRBV28 with TRBJ1-4; TRBD1 aligns across 10 bases. Germline V gene sequence: CDR1 MDHEN, CDR2 SYDVKM. The V segment lost 6 bases and the J segment 8 bases; nucleotides outside the gene matches: 9. This CDR3 is 15 amino acids long. The CDR3 bases are TGTGCCAGCAGCCGAGCGGGGACAGGGGACGAAAAACTGTTTTTT. This gives the protein CASSRAGTGDEKLFF.

This clonotype appeared many times. V and J are TRBV11-3 and TRBJ1-2, with D unclear. The V end lost 5 bases, the J end lost 5 bases, and 9 bases lay between the germline ends. The CDR3 is 12 amino acids. CDR1 is SGHNT, CDR2 YENEEA, per germline. The CDR3 region is CASSHGIYGYTF. Here the CDR3 DNA reads TGTGCCAGCAGCCACGGCATATATGGCTACACCTTC.

The sample holds many counts of this clonotype. The chain employs TRBV11-2 and TRBJ1-1, with a weak D call TRBD1 (5 bases). V dropped 4 bases and J dropped 0 bases, with 12 bases sitting between them. The CDR3 is 15 residues long. Germline V gives CDR1 SGHAT, CDR2 FQNNGV. This chain's CDR3 is CASSSPGQMNTEAFF. The CDR3, as DNA: TGTGCCAGCAGCTCACCGGGGCAAATGAACACTGAAGCTTTCTTT. The variable domain in full, completed from reference TRBV11-2 and TRBJ1-1, reads EAGVAQSPRYKIIEKRQSVAFWCNPISGHATLYWYQQILGQGPKLLIQFQNNGVVDDSQLPKDRFSAERLKGVDSTLKIQPAKLEDSAVYLCASSSPGQMNTEAFFGQGTRLTVV.

This clonotype has just a few counts. The chain is built from TRBV4-2 and TRBJ2-5, with a weak D call TRBD2 (6 bases). Germline V gene data show CDR1 as LGHNA and CDR2 as YNFKEQ. The CDR3 has 16 residues. Trimming pared 4 bases from V and 4 bases from J, leaving 19 bases between. The DNA for the CDR3 is TGTGCCAGCAGCCCGGGTAGCGGAAGACTCAGAGAGACCCAGTACTTC. Encoded protein: CASSPGSGRLRETQYF.

This clonotype was recorded many times. The CDR3 DNA reads TGTGCCAGCAGTGAAGAGGGGAGAGATACGCAGTATTTT. This codes for CASSEEGRDTQYF. The chain joins TRBV2 to TRBJ2-3; either TRBD1 or TRBD2 may fit D (5 bases each). Looked up from germline, CDR1 is SNHLY and CDR2 is FYNNEI. CDR3 size: 13 residues. V was shortened by 1 base and J by 5 bases, with 7 bases between the two germline ends.

This clonotype has ten or more counts. This chain uses TRBV29-1 with TRBJ2-1; tentatively, D is TRBD1 (9 bases). The germline CDR1 and CDR2 sequences are SQVTM and ANQGSEA. This CDR3 region has 18 residues. V was trimmed by 7 bases and J by 1 base, leaving 26 bases between them. The CDR3 loop reads CSGQRGQGTSLSYNEQFF. The CDR3 DNA sequence: TGCAGCGGTCAGAGAGGACAGGGGACTAGTTTATCCTACAATGAGCAGTTCTTC.

The genes are TRBV20-1 and TRBJ1-1, with D maybe TRBD1 (5 bases). Trimming removed 1 base from V and 1 base from J, with 7 bases in between. The CDR3 sequence is 13 residues long. Germline V lookup: CDR1 DFQATT, CDR2 SNEGSKA (reference sequence). Written as DNA, the CDR3 is TGCAGTGCTAGAGCAGGGCAGAACACTGAAGCTTTCTTT. This gives the protein CSARAGQNTEAFF.

Ten or more counts support this clonotype. The chain has TRBV3-1 and TRBJ2-7; D ambiguous. V was shortened by 4 bases and J by 3 bases, with 13 bases between the two germline ends. CDR1 is LGHDT and CDR2 is YNNKEL in the germline V gene (reference sequence). The CDR3 length is 14 residues. CDR3: CASSLRGVLYEQYF. CDR3 bases: TGTGCCAGCAGCCTTCGCGGAGTGCTCTACGAGCAGTACTTC.

This clonotype was seen only a few times. This chain links TRBV10-3 with TRBJ1-4; 9 nucleotides align to TRBD1. V shed 0 bases, J shed 8 bases, and the junction held 13 bases outside the gene matches. CDR3 length: 18 amino acids. Germline assignment: CDR1 ENHRY and CDR2 SYGVKD. CDR3 protein: CAISESGTGNLLGEKLFF. CDR3 nucleotides: TGTGCCATCAGTGAGTCTGGGACAGGGAACCTCCTCGGGGAAAAACTGTTTTTT.

This clonotype was counted ten times or more. The chain carries TRBV18 and TRBJ2-3; 9 bases fit TRBD1. The J segment lost 3 bases and the V segment lost 4 bases, leaving 8 bases of the junction unmatched. This CDR3 comprises 16 residues. The V gene's germline CDR1 is KGHSH and CDR2 LQKENI. Here the CDR3 DNA reads TGTGCCAGCTCACTCCAACAGGGGGCTGATACAGATACGCAGTATTTT. This codes for CASSLQQGADTDTQYF.

Concerning this clonotype: With a much larger clone just one base away, this may be a read error. The chain joins TRBV11-2 to TRBJ1-6; 8 bases are a match to TRBD1. There are 15 residues in the CDR3. Germline V lookup: CDR1 SGHAT, CDR2 FQNNGV. The V gene end was trimmed by 11 bases and the J gene end by 7 bases; junction bases not matched to a gene: 13. Here the CDR3 reads CAGRPLRQGNSPLHF. DNA for the CDR3: TGTGCCGGCCGCCCTCTGAGACAGGGGAATTCACCCCTCCACTTT.

This clonotype was detected many times. This chain connects TRBV29-1 to TRBJ1-1; D is unclear. Germline values: CDR1 SQVTM, CDR2 ANQGSEA. Between the trimmed V and J ends, which lost 4 bases and 1 base, there was a span of 4 bases. The CDR3 has 11 residues. The DNA for the CDR3 is TGCAGCGTTGGCAGGAACACTGAAGCTTTCTTT. Protein sequence: CSVGRNTEAFF.

About this clonotype itself: A read error is possible here, since a much larger clone lies one base away. The V call is TRBV20-1, the J call TRBJ2-5; a weak D match, TRBD2 (7 bases). V was shortened by 1 base and J by 1 base, with 16 bases between the two germline ends. CDR3 size: 16 residues. CDR1 and CDR2 (germline): DFQATT, SNEGSKA (reference sequence). The CDR3, as DNA: TGCAGTGCTAGAGGGGAAGGGGGAGGGTCCCAAGAGACCCAGTACTTC. This translates into CSARGEGGGSQETQYF.

This clonotype has more than one count but fewer than ten. The V call is TRBV20-1, the J call TRBJ2-6; D unresolved. Trimming removed 5 bases at V and 4 bases at J, with 12 bases between. Germline CDR1 and CDR2: DFQATT and SNEGSKA (reference sequence). The CDR3 contains 14 residues. The CDR3 spells CSAVYKRGANVLTF. The CDR3, as DNA: TGCAGTGCTGTCTACAAGAGGGGGGCCAACGTCCTGACTTTC.

The rearrangement joins TRBV3-1 to TRBJ2-5, with TRBD1 identical over 10 bases. With V trimmed by 1 base and J by 4 bases, 3 bases remained unmatched. The CDR3 has 15 amino acids. Germline V gene data show CDR1 as LGHDT and CDR2 as YNNKEL (reference sequence). In nucleotides, the CDR3 is TGTGCCAGCAGCCAAGTGGGACAGGGGAGAGAGACCCAGTACTTC. It yields the protein CASSQVGQGRETQYF.

This chain uses TRBV14 with TRBJ2-7; 7 bases are shared with TRBD1. CDR1 SGHDN and CDR2 FVKESK come from the germline V gene. Trimming took 6 bases from V and 2 from J; bases not matched to a gene: 7. CDR3 length: 14 amino acids. The CDR3 loop is CASSVTGVAYEQYF. In nucleotides, the CDR3 is TGTGCCAGCAGTGTTACAGGGGTAGCCTACGAGCAGTACTTC.

The chain joins TRBV27 to TRBJ2-1; D is perhaps TRBD2 (5 bases). Germline CDR1 and CDR2: MNHEY and SMNVEV (reference sequence). The CDR3 has 13 residues. V gave up 5 bases and J gave up 7 bases, with 12 bases separating them. The CDR3: CASSLTRVNEQFF. For the CDR3, the DNA is TGTGCCAGCAGTCTTACTAGGGTGAATGAGCAGTTCTTC.

The chain carries TRBV29-1 and TRBJ2-5, with 8 bases aligning to TRBD1. The CDR3 length is 13 residues. V trimming: 6 bases; J trimming: 0 bases; junction bases outside the gene matches: 3. Germline V gene data show CDR1 as SQVTM and CDR2 as ANQGSEA. This CDR3 reads CSVDRGNQETQYF. The CDR3 nucleotides read TGCAGCGTAGACAGGGGAAACCAAGAGACCCAGTACTTC. The variable domain in full, with the rest retrieved from reference TRBV29-1 and TRBJ2-5, is SAVISQKPSRDICQRGTSLTIQCQVDSQVTMMFWYRQQPGQSLTLIATANQGSEATYESGFVIDKFPISRPNLTFSTLTVSNMSPEDSSIYLCSVDRGNQETQYFGPGTRLLVL.

A note on this clonotype: A read error may be the cause here, since a much bigger clone is one base away. The V gene is TRBV20-1, the J gene TRBJ2-3, with D perhaps being TRBD1 or TRBD2 (6 bases each). V lost 2 bases, J lost 6 bases, and 15 bases lay in between. The CDR3 is 14 amino acids. In germline, CDR1 is DFQATT, CDR2 SNEGSKA (reference sequence). The chain's CDR3 is CSARRGLSVDTQYF. CDR3 sequence (DNA): TGCAGTGCTAGACGGGGGCTCTCGGTGGATACGCAGTATTTT.

This chain connects TRBV7-3 to TRBJ1-3; D not certain. Trimming removed 5 bases from V and 0 bases from J, with 8 bases in between. Looked up from germline, CDR1 is SGHTA and CDR2 is FQGTGA. The length of the CDR3 is 14 residues. The CDR3, as DNA: TGTGCCAGCAGCCATGGGCCCTCTGGAAACACCATATATTTT. This translates into CASSHGPSGNTIYF.

This clonotype came up a few times. This chain uses TRBV5-1 with TRBJ2-7, with 9 bases that match TRBD2. The ends lost 3 bases at V and 0 bases at J; junction bases unmatched: 16. The CDR3 runs to 19 residues. Germline V gene data show CDR1 as SGHRS and CDR2 as YFSETQ. The CDR3 region has the DNA TGCGCCAGCAGCTCACACAGACCCGCTAGCGGGGCGGCCTCCTACGAGCAGTACTTC. Translated: CASSSHRPASGAASYEQYF.